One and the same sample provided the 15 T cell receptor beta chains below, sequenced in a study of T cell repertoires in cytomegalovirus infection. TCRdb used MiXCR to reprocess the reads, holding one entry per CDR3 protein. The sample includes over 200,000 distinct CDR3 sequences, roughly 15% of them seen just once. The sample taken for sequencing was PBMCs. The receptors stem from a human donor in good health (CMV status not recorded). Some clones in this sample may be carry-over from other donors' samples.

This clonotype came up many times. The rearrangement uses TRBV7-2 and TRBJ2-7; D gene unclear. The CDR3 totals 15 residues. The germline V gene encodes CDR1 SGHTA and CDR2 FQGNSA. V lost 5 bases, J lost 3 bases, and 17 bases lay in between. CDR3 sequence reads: CASSPWSSTGYEQYF. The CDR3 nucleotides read TGTGCCAGCAGCCCCTGGAGTTCCACGGGCTACGAGCAGTACTTC.

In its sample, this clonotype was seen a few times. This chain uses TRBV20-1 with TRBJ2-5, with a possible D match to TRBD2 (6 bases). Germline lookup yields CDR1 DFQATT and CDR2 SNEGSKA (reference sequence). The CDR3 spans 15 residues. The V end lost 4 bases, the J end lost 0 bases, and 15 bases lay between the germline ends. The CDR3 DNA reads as TGCAGTGCTATTCGGGCGGGAAACCACCAAGAGACCCAGTACTTC. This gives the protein CSAIRAGNHQETQYF.

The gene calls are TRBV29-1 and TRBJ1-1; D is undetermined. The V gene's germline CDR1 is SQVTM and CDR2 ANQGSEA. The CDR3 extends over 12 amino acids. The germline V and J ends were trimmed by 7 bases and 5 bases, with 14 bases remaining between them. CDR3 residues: CSATLSGTEAFF. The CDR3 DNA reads TGCAGCGCTACTTTGTCGGGGACTGAAGCTTTCTTT.

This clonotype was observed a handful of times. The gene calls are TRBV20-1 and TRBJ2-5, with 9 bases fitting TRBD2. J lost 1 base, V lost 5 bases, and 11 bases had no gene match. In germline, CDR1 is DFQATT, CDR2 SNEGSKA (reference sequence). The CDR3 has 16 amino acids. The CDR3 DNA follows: TGCAGTGCTCCCCCTTTGCTAGCGGGGTTCCAAGAGACCCAGTACTTC. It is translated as CSAPPLLAGFQETQYF.

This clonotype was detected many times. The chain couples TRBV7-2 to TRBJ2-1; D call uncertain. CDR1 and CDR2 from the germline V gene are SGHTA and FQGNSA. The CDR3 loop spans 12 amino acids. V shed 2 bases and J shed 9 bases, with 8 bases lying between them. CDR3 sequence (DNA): TGTGCCAGCAGCTTAAGAGTTGCTGAGCAGTTCTTC. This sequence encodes CASSLRVAEQFF.

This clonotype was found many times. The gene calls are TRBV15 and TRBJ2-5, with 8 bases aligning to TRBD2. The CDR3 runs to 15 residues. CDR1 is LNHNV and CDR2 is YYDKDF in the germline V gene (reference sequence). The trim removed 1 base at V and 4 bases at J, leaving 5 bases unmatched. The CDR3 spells CATSRVLLAAETQYF. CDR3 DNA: TGTGCCACCAGCAGAGTTTTACTAGCGGCAGAGACCCAGTACTTC.

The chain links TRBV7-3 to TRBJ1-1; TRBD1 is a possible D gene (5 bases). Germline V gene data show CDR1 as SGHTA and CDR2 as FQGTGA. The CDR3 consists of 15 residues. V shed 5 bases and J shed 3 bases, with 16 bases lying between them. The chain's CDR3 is CASSINEGQDTEAFF. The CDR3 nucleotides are TGTGCCAGCAGCATAAACGAGGGGCAGGACACTGAAGCTTTCTTT.

The CDR3 DNA is TGTGCCAGCAGGGCGAGCGGGAGTGAGACCCAGTACTTC. It encodes CASRASGSETQYF. The V gene is TRBV27, the J gene TRBJ2-5, with 8 positions matching TRBD2. The CDR3 is made up of 13 amino acids. V was clipped by 6 bases and J by 5 bases; unmatched bases: 5. Germline loops: CDR1 MNHEY, CDR2 SMNVEV (reference sequence).

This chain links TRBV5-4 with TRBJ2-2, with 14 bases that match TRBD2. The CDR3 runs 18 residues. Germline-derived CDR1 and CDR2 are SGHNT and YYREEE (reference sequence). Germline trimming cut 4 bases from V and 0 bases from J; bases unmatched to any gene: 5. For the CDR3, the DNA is TGTGCCAGCAGCGCCAGGACTAGCGGGAGGACGAACACCGGGGAGCTGTTTTTT. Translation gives CASSARTSGRTNTGELFF.

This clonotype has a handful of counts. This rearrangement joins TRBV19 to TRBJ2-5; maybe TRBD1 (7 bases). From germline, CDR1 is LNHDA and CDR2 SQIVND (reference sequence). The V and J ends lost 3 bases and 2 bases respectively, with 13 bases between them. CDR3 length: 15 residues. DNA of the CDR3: TGTGCCAGTAGTATCCAGGGGGGCCGTCAAGAGACCCAGTACTTC. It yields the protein CASSIQGGRQETQYF. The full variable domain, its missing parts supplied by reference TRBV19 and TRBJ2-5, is DGGITQSPKYLFRKEGQNVTLSCEQNLNHDAMYWYRQDPGQGLRLIYYSQIVNDFQKGDIAEGYSVSREKKESFPLTVTSAQKNPTAFYLCASSIQGGRQETQYFGPGTRLLVL.

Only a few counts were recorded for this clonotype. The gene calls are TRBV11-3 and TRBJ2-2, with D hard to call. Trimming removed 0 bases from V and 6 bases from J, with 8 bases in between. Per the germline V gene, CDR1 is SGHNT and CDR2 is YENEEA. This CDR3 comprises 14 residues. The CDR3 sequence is CASSLDHSSGELFF. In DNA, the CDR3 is TGTGCCAGCAGCTTAGATCATAGTTCCGGGGAGCTGTTTTTT.

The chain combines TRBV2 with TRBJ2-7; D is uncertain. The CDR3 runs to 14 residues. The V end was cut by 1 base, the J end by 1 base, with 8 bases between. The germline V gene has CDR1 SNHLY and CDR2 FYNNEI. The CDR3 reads CASSEVGRSYEQYF. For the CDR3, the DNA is TGTGCCAGCAGTGAAGTGGGCAGATCCTACGAGCAGTACTTC.

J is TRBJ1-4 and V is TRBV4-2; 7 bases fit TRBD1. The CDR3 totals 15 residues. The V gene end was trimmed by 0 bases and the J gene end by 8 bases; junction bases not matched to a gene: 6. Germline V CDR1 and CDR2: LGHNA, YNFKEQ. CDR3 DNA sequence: TGTGCCAGCAGCCAAGAAGAGGGACAGACAGAAAAACTGTTTTTT. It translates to CASSQEEGQTEKLFF.

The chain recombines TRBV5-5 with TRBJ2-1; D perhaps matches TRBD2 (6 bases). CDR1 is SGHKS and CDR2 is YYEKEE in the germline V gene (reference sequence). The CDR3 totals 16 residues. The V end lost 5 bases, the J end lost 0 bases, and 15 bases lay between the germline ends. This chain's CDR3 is CASSWPGVTSYNEQFF. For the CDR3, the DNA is TGTGCCAGCAGTTGGCCGGGGGTGACCTCCTACAATGAGCAGTTCTTC.

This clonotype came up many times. CDR3 DNA sequence: TGTGCCAGCAGCCTTTACCTGGGACAGGGGGCTGAAGCTTTCTTT. Amino acid sequence: CASSLYLGQGAEAFF. V gene TRBV7-2 combines with J gene TRBJ1-1, with 11 bases lining up with TRBD1. Germline V gene sequence: CDR1 SGHTA, CDR2 FQGNSA. The trim removed 5 bases at V and 6 bases at J, leaving 8 bases unmatched. CDR3 length: 15 amino acids.